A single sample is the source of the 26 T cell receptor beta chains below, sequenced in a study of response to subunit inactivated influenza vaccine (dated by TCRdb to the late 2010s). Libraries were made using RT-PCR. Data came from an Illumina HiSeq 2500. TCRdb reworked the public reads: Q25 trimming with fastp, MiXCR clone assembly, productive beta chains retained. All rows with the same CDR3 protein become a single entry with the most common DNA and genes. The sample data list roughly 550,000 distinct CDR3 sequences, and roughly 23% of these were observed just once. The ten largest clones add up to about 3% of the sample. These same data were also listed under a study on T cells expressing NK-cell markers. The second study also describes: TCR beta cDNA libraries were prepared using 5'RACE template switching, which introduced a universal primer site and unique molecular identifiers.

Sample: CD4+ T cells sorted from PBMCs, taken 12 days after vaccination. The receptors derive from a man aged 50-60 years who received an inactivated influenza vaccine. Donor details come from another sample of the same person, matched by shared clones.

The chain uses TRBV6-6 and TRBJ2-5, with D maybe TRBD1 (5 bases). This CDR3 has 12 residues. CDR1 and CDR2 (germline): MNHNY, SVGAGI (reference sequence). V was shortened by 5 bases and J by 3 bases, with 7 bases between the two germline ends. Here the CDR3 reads CASSRQKETQYF. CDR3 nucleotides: TGTGCCAGCAGTCGACAGAAAGAGACCCAGTACTTC.

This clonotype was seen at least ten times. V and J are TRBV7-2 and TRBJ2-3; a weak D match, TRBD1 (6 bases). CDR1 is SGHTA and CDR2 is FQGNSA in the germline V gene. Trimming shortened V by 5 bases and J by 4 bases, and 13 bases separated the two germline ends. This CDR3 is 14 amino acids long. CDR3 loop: CASSTGISPDTQYF. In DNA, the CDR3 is TGTGCCAGCAGCACAGGGATCTCCCCAGATACGCAGTATTTT.

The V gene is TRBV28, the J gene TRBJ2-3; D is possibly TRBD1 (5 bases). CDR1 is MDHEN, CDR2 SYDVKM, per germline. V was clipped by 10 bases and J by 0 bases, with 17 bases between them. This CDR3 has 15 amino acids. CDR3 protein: CATDSIHSSTDTQYF. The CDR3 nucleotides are TGTGCCACCGACAGCATCCACTCTAGCACAGATACGCAGTATTTT.

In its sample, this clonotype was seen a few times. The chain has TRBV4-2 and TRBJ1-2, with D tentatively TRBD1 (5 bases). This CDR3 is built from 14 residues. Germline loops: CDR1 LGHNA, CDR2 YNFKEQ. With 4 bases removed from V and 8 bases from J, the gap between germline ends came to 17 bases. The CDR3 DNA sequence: TGTGCCAGCAGCCGTAACACCGGGGCAGACGGCTACACCTTC. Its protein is CASSRNTGADGYTF.

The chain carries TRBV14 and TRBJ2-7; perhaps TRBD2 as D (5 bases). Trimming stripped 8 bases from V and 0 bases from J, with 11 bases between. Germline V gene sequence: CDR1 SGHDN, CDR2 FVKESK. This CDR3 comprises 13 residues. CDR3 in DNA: TGTGCCAGCGCGCGGGTTAGCTCCTACGAGCAGTACTTC. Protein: CASARVSSYEQYF.

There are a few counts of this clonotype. CDR3 amino acids: CASSTGTFSYNEQFF. Written as DNA, the CDR3 is TGTGCCAGCAGCACCGGGACTTTCTCCTACAATGAGCAGTTCTTC. V is TRBV7-2 and J is TRBJ2-1; a weak D match, TRBD2 (6 bases). The ends were cut back, 5 bases at V and 0 bases at J, with 11 bases in the middle. The CDR3 spans 15 residues. CDR1 is SGHTA, CDR2 FQGNSA, per germline.

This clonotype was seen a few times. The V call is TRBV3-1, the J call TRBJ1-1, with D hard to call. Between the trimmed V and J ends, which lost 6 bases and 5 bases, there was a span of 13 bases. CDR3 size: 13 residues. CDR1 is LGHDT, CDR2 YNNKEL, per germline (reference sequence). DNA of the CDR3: TGTGCCAGCAGTAATGTCCCGGGGACTGAAGCTTTCTTT. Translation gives CASSNVPGTEAFF. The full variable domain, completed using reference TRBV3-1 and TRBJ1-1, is DTAVSQTPKYLVTQMGNDKSIKCEQNLGHDTMYWYKQDSKKFLKIMFSYNNKELIINETVPNRFSPKSPDKAHLNLHINSLELGDSAVYFCASSNVPGTEAFFGQGTRLTVV.

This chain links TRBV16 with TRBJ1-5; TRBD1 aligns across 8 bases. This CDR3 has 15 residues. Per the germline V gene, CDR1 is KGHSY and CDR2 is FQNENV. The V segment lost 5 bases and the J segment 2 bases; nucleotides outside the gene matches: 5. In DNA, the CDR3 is TGTGCCAGCAGCTCGGCGACAGGGGGCAATCAGCCCCAGCATTTT. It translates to CASSSATGGNQPQHF. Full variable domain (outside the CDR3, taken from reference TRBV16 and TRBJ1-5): GEEVAQTPKHLVRGEGQKAKLYCAPIKGHSYVFWYQQVLKNEFKFLISFQNENVFDETGMPKERFSAKCLPNSPCSLEIQATKLEDSAVYFCASSSATGGNQPQHFGDGTRLSIL.

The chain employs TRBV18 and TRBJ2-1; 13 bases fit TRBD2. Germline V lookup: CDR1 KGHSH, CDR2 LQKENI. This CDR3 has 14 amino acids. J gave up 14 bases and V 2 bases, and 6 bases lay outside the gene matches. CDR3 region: CASSPSGTSGTEFF. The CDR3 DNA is TGTGCCAGCTCACCATCCGGGACTAGCGGGACGGAGTTCTTC.

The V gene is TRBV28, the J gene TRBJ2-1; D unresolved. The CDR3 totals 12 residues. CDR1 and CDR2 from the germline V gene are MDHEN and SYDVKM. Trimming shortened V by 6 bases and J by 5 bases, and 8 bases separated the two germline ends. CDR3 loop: CASSQDDNEQFF. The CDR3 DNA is TGTGCCAGCAGCCAGGATGACAATGAGCAGTTCTTC.

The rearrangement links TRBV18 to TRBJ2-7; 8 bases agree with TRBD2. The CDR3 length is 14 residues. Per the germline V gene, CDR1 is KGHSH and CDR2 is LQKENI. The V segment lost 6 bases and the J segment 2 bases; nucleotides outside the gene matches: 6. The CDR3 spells CASSTQRGTYEQYF. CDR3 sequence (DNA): TGTGCCAGCTCCACCCAGCGGGGGACCTACGAGCAGTACTTC.

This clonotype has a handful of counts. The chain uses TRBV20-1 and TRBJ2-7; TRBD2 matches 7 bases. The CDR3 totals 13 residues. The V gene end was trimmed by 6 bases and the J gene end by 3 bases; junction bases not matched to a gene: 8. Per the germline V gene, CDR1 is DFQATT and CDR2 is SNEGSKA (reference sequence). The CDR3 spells CSATPSGVYEQYF. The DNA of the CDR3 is TGCAGTGCAACTCCGAGCGGGGTCTACGAGCAGTACTTC.

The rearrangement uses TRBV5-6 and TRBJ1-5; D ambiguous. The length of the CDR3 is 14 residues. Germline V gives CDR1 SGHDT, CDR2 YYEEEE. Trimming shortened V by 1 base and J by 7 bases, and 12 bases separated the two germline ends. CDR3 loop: CASSLISSAQPQHF. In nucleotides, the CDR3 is TGTGCCAGCAGCTTGATCTCCTCCGCGCAGCCCCAGCATTTT.

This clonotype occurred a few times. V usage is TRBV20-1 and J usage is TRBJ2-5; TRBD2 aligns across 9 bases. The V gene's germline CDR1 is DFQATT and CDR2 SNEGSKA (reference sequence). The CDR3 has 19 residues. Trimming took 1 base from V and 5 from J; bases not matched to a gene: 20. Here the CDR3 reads CSARGFSAGGRGNSETQYF. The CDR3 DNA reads TGCAGTGCTAGAGGCTTTTCGGCGGGGGGGCGAGGGAACAGTGAGACCCAGTACTTC.

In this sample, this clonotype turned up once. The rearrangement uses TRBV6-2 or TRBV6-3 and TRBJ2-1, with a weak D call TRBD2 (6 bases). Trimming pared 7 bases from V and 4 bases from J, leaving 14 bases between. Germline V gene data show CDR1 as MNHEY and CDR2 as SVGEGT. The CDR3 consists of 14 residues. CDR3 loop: CASKKREDYNEQFF. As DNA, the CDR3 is TGTGCCAGCAAAAAAAGGGAGGATTACAATGAGCAGTTCTTC.

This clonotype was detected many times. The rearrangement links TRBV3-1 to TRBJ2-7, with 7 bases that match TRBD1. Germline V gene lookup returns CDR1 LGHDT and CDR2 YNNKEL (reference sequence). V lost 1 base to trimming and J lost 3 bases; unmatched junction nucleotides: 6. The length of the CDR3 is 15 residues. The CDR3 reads CASSQAPRGHYEQYF. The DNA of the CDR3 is TGTGCCAGCAGCCAAGCACCGAGGGGGCACTACGAGCAGTACTTC.

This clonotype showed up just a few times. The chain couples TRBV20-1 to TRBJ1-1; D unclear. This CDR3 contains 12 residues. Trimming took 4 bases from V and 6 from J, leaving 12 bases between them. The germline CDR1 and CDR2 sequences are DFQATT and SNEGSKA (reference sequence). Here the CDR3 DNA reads TGCAGTGCTACTCTGCAGGTACCTGAAGCTTTCTTT. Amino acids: CSATLQVPEAFF.

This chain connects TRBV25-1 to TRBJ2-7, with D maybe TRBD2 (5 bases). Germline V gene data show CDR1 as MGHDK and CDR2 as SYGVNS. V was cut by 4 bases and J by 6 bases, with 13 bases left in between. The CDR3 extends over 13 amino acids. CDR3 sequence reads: CASSAPGWAEQYF. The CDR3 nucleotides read TGTGCCAGCAGTGCACCGGGGTGGGCCGAGCAGTACTTC.

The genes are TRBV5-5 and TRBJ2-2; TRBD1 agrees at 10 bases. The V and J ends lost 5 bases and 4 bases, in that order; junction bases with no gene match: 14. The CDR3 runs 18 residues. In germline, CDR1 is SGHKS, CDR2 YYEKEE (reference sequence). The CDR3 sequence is CASRKGQGLLLGTGELFF. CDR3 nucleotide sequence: TGTGCCAGCAGGAAGGGACAGGGGCTTTTACTGGGCACCGGGGAGCTGTTTTTT.

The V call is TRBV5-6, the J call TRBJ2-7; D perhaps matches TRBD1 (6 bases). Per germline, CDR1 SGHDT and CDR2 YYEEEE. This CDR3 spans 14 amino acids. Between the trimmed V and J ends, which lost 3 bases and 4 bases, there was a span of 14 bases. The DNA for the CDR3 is TGTGCCAGCAGCTCGACAGGAATTATGTACGAGCAGTACTTC. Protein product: CASSSTGIMYEQYF.

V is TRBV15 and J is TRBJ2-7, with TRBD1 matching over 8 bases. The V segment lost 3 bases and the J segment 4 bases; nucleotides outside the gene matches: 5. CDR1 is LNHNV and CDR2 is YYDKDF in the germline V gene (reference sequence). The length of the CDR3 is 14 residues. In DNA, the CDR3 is TGTGCCACCAGCAGTACCGGACAGGGATACGAGCAGTACTTC. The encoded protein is CATSSTGQGYEQYF.

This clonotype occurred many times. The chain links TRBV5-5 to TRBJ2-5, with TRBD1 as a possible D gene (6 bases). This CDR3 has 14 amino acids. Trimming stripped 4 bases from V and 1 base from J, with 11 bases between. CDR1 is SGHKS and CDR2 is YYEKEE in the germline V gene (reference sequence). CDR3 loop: CASSPGTFQETQYF. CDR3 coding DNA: TGTGCCAGCAGCCCAGGGACATTCCAAGAGACCCAGTACTTC. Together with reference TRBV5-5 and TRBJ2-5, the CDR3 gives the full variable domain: DAGVTQSPTHLIKTRGQQVTLRCSPISGHKSVSWYQQVLGQGPQFIFQYYEKEERGRGNFPDRFSARQFPNYSSELNVNALLLGDSALYLCASSPGTFQETQYFGPGTRLLVL.

CDR3 sequence reads: CASSYGTGPQYF. The CDR3 coding sequence is TGTGCCAGCAGTTACGGGACAGGCCCCCAGTATTTT. The V and J genes are TRBV6-5 and TRBJ2-3; 8 bases are shared with TRBD1. The CDR3 runs to 12 residues. CDR1 and CDR2 (germline): MNHEY, SVGAGI. J lost 12 bases, V lost 2 bases, and 4 bases had no gene match.

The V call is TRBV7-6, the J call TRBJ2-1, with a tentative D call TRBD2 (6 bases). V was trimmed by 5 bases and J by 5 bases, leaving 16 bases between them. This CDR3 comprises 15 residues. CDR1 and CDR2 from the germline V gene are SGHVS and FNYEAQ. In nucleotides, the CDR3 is TGTGCCAGCAGCCGGGGACTCCTAAATAACAATGAGCAGTTCTTC. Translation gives CASSRGLLNNNEQFF.

The CDR3 coding sequence is TGCAGTGCTAGAGATGCGGTCCGCTACAATGAGCAGTTCTTC. Its protein is CSARDAVRYNEQFF. This chain connects TRBV20-1 to TRBJ2-1; D unresolved. This CDR3 is 14 amino acids long. CDR1 and CDR2 (germline): DFQATT, SNEGSKA (reference sequence). The V end lost 0 bases, the J end lost 3 bases, and 9 bases lay between the germline ends.

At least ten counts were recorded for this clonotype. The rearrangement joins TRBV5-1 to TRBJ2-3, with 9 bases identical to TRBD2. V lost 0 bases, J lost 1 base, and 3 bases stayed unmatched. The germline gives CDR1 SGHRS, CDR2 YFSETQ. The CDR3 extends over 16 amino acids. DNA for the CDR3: TGCGCCAGCAGCTTGGTAGCGGGGGCGCGCACAGATACGCAGTATTTT. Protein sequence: CASSLVAGARTDTQYF. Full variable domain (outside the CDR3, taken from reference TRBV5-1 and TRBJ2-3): KAGVTQTPRYLIKTRGQQVTLSCSPISGHRSVSWYQQTPGQGLQFLFEYFSETQRNKGNFPGRFSGRQFSNSRSEMNVSTLELGDSALYLCASSLVAGARTDTQYFGPGTRLTVL.